Listed here are 29 T cell receptor beta chains from one sample, sequenced in a study of coeliac disease. Repertoires were generated with immunoSEQ multiplex PCR, while TCRdb's copy carries only in-frame clones and drops some. The sample holds roughly 7,300 clones, 55% to 65% seen once. Sequencing used lamina propria lymphocytes from the gut. Receptor source: a woman aged 55-75 years with active celiac disease.

This chain links TRBV14 with TRBJ2-3, with D uncertain. The germline gives CDR1 SGHDN, CDR2 FVKESK. V lost 4 bases and J 0 bases, leaving 8 bases between the germline ends. The CDR3 has 14 residues. As DNA, the CDR3 is TGTGCCAGCAGCCGAACACCTAGCACAGATACGCAGTATTTT. As protein: CASSRTPSTDTQYF.

The chain uses TRBV28 and TRBJ2-1; 7 nucleotides line up with TRBD2. This CDR3 region has 15 residues. V gave up 5 bases and J gave up 3 bases; unmatched junction bases: 7. CDR1 is MDHEN, CDR2 SYDVKM, per germline. The CDR3 region has the DNA TGTGCCAGCAGTCCGCGGGAGTTAGGCTACAATGAGCAGTTCTTC. This translates into CASSPRELGYNEQFF. The full variable domain, with the rest looked up from reference TRBV28 and TRBJ2-1, is DVKVTQSSRYLVKRTGEKVFLECVQDMDHENMFWYRQDPGLGLRLIYFSYDVKMKEKGDIPEGYSVSREKKERFSLILESASTNQTSMYLCASSPRELGYNEQFFGPGTRLTVL.

This clone occurred once. The chain has TRBV4-1 and TRBJ2-7; 13 bases are shared with TRBD2. There are 18 residues in the CDR3. Germline CDR1 MGHRA, CDR2 YSYEKL. The J segment lost 2 bases and the V segment lost 4 bases, leaving 11 bases of the junction unmatched. CDR3 loop: CASSLRTSGRMFPYEQYF. The CDR3 DNA sequence: TGCGCCAGCAGCCTACGGACTAGCGGGAGAATGTTCCCCTACGAGCAGTACTTC.

This chain links TRBV28 with TRBJ1-2; 8 nucleotides align to TRBD1. V trimming: 6 bases; J trimming: 5 bases; junction bases outside the gene matches: 11. Germline CDR1 MDHEN, CDR2 SYDVKM. The CDR3 runs to 15 residues. CDR3 DNA sequence: TGTGCCAGCAGCCGGATCGTAACAGGGGGATATGGCTACACCTTC. Translating gives CASSRIVTGGYGYTF.

The genes are TRBV27 and TRBJ2-7, with D maybe TRBD2 (6 bases). The CDR3 runs to 13 residues. V lost 1 base, J lost 4 bases, and 8 bases lay in between. Germline-derived CDR1 and CDR2 are MNHEY and SMNVEV (reference sequence). CDR3 sequence reads: CASSLLGGYEQYF. The CDR3 region has the DNA TGTGCCAGCAGTTTATTGGGGGGATACGAGCAGTACTTC.

This clone has more than one count but fewer than ten. The chain recombines TRBV7-8 with TRBJ2-1; a weak D match, TRBD2 (6 bases). CDR3 length: 17 amino acids. V lost 4 bases, J lost 3 bases, and 19 bases lay in between. Germline CDR1 and CDR2: SGHVS and FQNEAQ. The CDR3 is CASSSELSRGVYNEQFF. The CDR3 DNA sequence: TGTGCCAGCAGCTCTGAACTTTCGCGGGGAGTCTACAATGAGCAGTTCTTC.

The chain recombines TRBV5-5 with TRBJ2-7; 12 nucleotides match TRBD2. After removal of 4 bases from V and 6 bases from J, the junction contained 5 bases not matched to a gene. Germline V gene lookup returns CDR1 SGHKS and CDR2 YYEKEE (reference sequence). The CDR3 sequence is 14 residues long. This chain's CDR3 is CASSMTSGSVEQYF. The CDR3 bases are TGTGCCAGCAGCATGACTAGCGGGAGTGTCGAGCAGTACTTC.

A remark on this clone: The same CDR3 arises from other DNA sequences in this sample as well. The chain has TRBV10-2 and TRBJ1-5; TRBD1 is a possible D gene (5 bases). The CDR3 length is 16 residues. Looked up from germline, CDR1 is WSHSY and CDR2 is SAAADI. Trimming left V 0 bases short and J 0 bases short, with 9 bases between. The CDR3 DNA reads TGCGCCAGCAGTGAGTCGCCAGGGAATAGCAATCAGCCCCAGCATTTT. Encoded protein: CASSESPGNSNQPQHF.

There are a few counts of this clone. V usage is TRBV6-1 and J usage is TRBJ2-1, with D perhaps TRBD1 (6 bases). Trimming took off 10 bases at V and 7 bases at J, with 23 bases between the two ends. Germline-derived CDR1 and CDR2 are MNHNS and SASEGT. CDR3 length equals 15 residues. DNA of the CDR3: TGTGCCATCCGGAAGATGTTGGTAGGACAGAATGAGCAGTTCTTC. It yields the protein CAIRKMLVGQNEQFF.

The chain couples TRBV9 to TRBJ1-6; 8 bases map to TRBD1. CDR3 length: 15 residues. The junction had 7 bases not matched to a gene; V was cut back by 4 bases and J by 7 bases. Germline CDR1 is SGDLS and CDR2 is YYNGEE. The CDR3 region has the DNA TGTGCCAGCAGCTTTGGCCGGACAGGGAATTCACCCCTCCACTTT. Its protein is CASSFGRTGNSPLHF.

The chain joins TRBV19 to TRBJ2-3; maybe TRBD1 (6 bases). The CDR3 sequence is 15 residues long. CDR1 and CDR2 from the germline V gene are LNHDA and SQIVND (reference sequence). V was trimmed by 6 bases and J by 7 bases, leaving 20 bases between them. The CDR3 DNA follows: TGTGCCAGTAGAAAAATAACAGGGATTCAGTATACGCAGTATTTT. The encoded protein is CASRKITGIQYTQYF.

This clone was seen only a few times. This chain links TRBV7-2 with TRBJ2-5; 12 positions match TRBD2. J gave up 5 bases and V 0 bases, and 13 bases lay outside the gene matches. The CDR3 loop spans 19 amino acids. In germline, CDR1 is SGHTA, CDR2 FQGNSA. The CDR3 sequence is CASSLAPPLAGGLGETQYF. The CDR3 DNA is TGTGCCAGCAGCTTAGCCCCCCCTCTAGCGGGAGGGTTGGGGGAGACCCAGTACTTC.

V gene TRBV19 combines with J gene TRBJ1-5; D gene uncertain. Germline CDR1 is LNHDA and CDR2 is SQIVND (reference sequence). CDR3 size: 15 residues. V dropped 6 bases and J dropped 0 bases, with 12 bases sitting between them. Here the CDR3 reads CASSSGRFSNQPQHF. The CDR3 DNA follows: TGTGCCAGTAGCTCGGGAAGGTTTAGCAATCAGCCCCAGCATTTT.

This clone was counted between two and nine times. The V and J genes are TRBV7-2 and TRBJ2-1, with TRBD2 identical over 8 bases. CDR3 length: 15 amino acids. Trimming cost V 5 bases and J 4 bases; bases outside gene matches: 7. CDR1 SGHTA and CDR2 FQGNSA come from the germline V gene. This CDR3 is CASSPRGGRYNEQFF. The CDR3 DNA sequence: TGTGCCAGCAGCCCCCGGGGGGGGCGTTACAATGAGCAGTTCTTC.

The chain couples TRBV5-1 to TRBJ2-1, with D possibly TRBD2 on 5 matching bases. V was clipped by 2 bases and J by 5 bases, with 17 bases between them. Germline V gene sequence: CDR1 SGHRS, CDR2 YFSETQ. This CDR3 has 16 residues. The CDR3 sequence: CASSFFGEGRNNEQFF. In DNA form, the CDR3 reads TGCGCCAGCAGCTTTTTTGGCGAGGGTCGCAACAATGAGCAGTTCTTC.

The chain joins TRBV11-2 to TRBJ1-3, with 9 bases fitting TRBD1. The ends lost 3 bases at V and 3 bases at J; junction bases unmatched: 3. Germline assignment: CDR1 SGHAT and CDR2 FQNNGV. There are 15 residues in the CDR3. The CDR3 DNA is TGTGCCAGCAGCTTGGGACAGGGCCGTGGAAACACCATATATTTT. It is translated as CASSLGQGRGNTIYF.

The sample holds a few counts of this clone. This chain uses TRBV21-1 with TRBJ2-1; TRBD1 was called by the table and not checked on the DNA. TRBV21-1 counts as a pseudogene. CDR3 length: 13 residues. The DNA of the CDR3 is TGTGCCAGACAGGGGGCAAGTGAGTATGAGCAGTTCTTC. As protein: CARQGASEYEQFF.

This sequence joins TRBV4-1 and TRBJ2-1, with TRBD2 matching over 9 bases. Germline V lookup: CDR1 MGHRA, CDR2 YSYEKL. This CDR3 is 16 amino acids long. The ends lost 4 bases at V and 9 bases at J; junction bases unmatched: 13. The CDR3 region has the DNA TGCGCCAGCAGCCGCCTTGGGGCGGGAGGGCCAGCTGAGCAGTTCTTC. It yields the protein CASSRLGAGGPAEQFF.

The chain employs TRBV2 and TRBJ1-6; 8 bases fit TRBD1. In germline, CDR1 is SNHLY, CDR2 FYNNEI. This CDR3 comprises 15 residues. Germline trimming cut 10 bases from V and 0 bases from J; bases unmatched to any gene: 5. The CDR3 DNA follows: TGTGCCATCTCCACAGGGGGCTCCTATAATTCACCCCTCCACTTT. This gives the protein CAISTGGSYNSPLHF.

The chain couples TRBV7-3 to TRBJ2-3, with D possibly being TRBD1 (6 bases). Trimming removed 4 bases at V and 4 bases at J, with 12 bases between. The length of the CDR3 is 14 residues. CDR1 and CDR2 (germline): SGHTA, FQGTGA. The CDR3 reads CASSSQGQADTQYF. The CDR3 nucleotides read TGTGCCAGCAGCTCGCAGGGGCAGGCAGATACGCAGTATTTT.

The V gene is TRBV19, the J gene TRBJ2-1; TRBD1 agrees at 10 bases. Germline V gene sequence: CDR1 LNHDA, CDR2 SQIVND (reference sequence). Unmatched junction bases numbered 5, after V lost 1 base and J lost 5 bases. The CDR3 consists of 16 residues. For the CDR3, the DNA is TGTGCCAGTAGTATAGGGTGGGGACAGGGGCACAATGAGCAGTTCTTC. Its protein product is CASSIGWGQGHNEQFF.

CDR3 sequence (DNA): TGTGCCAGCAGCCAAGATGGCTCATGGAGTTCACCCCTCCACTTT. Translation: CASSQDGSWSSPLHF. This chain joins TRBV14 and TRBJ1-6; D is uncertain. Looked up from germline, CDR1 is SGHDN and CDR2 is FVKESK. The CDR3 totals 15 residues. Trimming shortened V by 0 bases and J by 9 bases, and 12 bases separated the two germline ends.

This clone is labeled medium-sized. The chain links TRBV4-3 to TRBJ1-1; 12 nucleotides match TRBD1. The trim removed 6 bases at V and 4 bases at J, leaving 6 bases unmatched. This CDR3 region has 15 residues. Germline V gene sequence: CDR1 LGHNA, CDR2 YSLEER. This chain's CDR3 is CASRLRDRGPTEAFF. The CDR3 bases are TGCGCCAGCAGGCTCCGGGACAGGGGGCCCACTGAAGCTTTCTTT.

This chain links TRBV7-9 with TRBJ1-2, with D possibly TRBD1 on 5 matching bases. This CDR3 region has 14 residues. CDR1 and CDR2 from the germline V gene are SEHNR and FQNEAQ (reference sequence). V lost 5 bases to trimming and J lost 4 bases, with 14 bases between them. The CDR3 DNA sequence: TGTGCCAGCAGCCCGCCAAGACAGAGCTATGGCTACACCTTC. It encodes CASSPPRQSYGYTF.

This clone came up once. The junction departs from the called germline gene at one end, perhaps through a read error. Other DNA variants within this sample encode the same CDR3. V and J are TRBV6-4 and TRBJ2-1; D is possibly TRBD2 (6 bases). The germline gives CDR1 MRHNA, CDR2 SNTAGT. The CDR3 loop spans 13 amino acids. The CDR3 nucleotides read TGTGCCAGTAGTGACTCCTGGGGGGATGAGCAGTTCTTC. This translates into CASSDSWGDEQFF.

This clone was counted only a few times. V is TRBV5-4 and J is TRBJ2-1, with 11 bases that match TRBD2. This CDR3 spans 15 amino acids. Germline-derived CDR1 and CDR2 are SGHNT and YYREEE (reference sequence). V lost 3 bases and J lost 8; bases outside the gene matches: 7. This CDR3 reads CASSSLTSGKDEQFF. The CDR3 region has the DNA TGTGCCAGCAGCTCCCTGACTAGCGGGAAGGATGAGCAGTTCTTC.

The gene calls are TRBV6-5 and TRBJ2-2; D possibly corresponds to TRBD2 (5 bases). Trimming removed 11 bases from V and 7 bases from J, with 20 bases in between. The germline gives CDR1 MNHEY, CDR2 SVGAGI. This CDR3 comprises 14 residues. For the CDR3, the DNA is TGTGCCTCAACCAGCCTAGCTGGAGGCGGGGAGCTGTTTTTT. Its protein is CASTSLAGGGELFF.

This clone was seen only a few times. The V gene is TRBV4-3, the J gene TRBJ1-4; the match to TRBD1 covers 8 bases. This CDR3 comprises 17 residues. J gave up 2 bases and V 4 bases, and 9 bases lay outside the gene matches. The germline CDR1 and CDR2 sequences are LGHNA and YSLEER. CDR3 loop: CASSRDTGGGTNEKLFF. CDR3 nucleotides: TGCGCCAGCAGCCGAGATACAGGGGGAGGGACTAATGAAAAACTGTTTTTT.

The gene calls are TRBV6-5 and TRBJ1-2; D may be TRBD1 (5 bases). Trimming removed 5 bases from V and 8 bases from J, with 15 bases in between. Germline lookup yields CDR1 MNHEY and CDR2 SVGAGI. This CDR3 has 13 amino acids. CDR3 sequence: CASSVSYQGGYTF. CDR3 nucleotide sequence: TGTGCCAGCAGTGTTAGCTACCAGGGAGGCTACACCTTC.